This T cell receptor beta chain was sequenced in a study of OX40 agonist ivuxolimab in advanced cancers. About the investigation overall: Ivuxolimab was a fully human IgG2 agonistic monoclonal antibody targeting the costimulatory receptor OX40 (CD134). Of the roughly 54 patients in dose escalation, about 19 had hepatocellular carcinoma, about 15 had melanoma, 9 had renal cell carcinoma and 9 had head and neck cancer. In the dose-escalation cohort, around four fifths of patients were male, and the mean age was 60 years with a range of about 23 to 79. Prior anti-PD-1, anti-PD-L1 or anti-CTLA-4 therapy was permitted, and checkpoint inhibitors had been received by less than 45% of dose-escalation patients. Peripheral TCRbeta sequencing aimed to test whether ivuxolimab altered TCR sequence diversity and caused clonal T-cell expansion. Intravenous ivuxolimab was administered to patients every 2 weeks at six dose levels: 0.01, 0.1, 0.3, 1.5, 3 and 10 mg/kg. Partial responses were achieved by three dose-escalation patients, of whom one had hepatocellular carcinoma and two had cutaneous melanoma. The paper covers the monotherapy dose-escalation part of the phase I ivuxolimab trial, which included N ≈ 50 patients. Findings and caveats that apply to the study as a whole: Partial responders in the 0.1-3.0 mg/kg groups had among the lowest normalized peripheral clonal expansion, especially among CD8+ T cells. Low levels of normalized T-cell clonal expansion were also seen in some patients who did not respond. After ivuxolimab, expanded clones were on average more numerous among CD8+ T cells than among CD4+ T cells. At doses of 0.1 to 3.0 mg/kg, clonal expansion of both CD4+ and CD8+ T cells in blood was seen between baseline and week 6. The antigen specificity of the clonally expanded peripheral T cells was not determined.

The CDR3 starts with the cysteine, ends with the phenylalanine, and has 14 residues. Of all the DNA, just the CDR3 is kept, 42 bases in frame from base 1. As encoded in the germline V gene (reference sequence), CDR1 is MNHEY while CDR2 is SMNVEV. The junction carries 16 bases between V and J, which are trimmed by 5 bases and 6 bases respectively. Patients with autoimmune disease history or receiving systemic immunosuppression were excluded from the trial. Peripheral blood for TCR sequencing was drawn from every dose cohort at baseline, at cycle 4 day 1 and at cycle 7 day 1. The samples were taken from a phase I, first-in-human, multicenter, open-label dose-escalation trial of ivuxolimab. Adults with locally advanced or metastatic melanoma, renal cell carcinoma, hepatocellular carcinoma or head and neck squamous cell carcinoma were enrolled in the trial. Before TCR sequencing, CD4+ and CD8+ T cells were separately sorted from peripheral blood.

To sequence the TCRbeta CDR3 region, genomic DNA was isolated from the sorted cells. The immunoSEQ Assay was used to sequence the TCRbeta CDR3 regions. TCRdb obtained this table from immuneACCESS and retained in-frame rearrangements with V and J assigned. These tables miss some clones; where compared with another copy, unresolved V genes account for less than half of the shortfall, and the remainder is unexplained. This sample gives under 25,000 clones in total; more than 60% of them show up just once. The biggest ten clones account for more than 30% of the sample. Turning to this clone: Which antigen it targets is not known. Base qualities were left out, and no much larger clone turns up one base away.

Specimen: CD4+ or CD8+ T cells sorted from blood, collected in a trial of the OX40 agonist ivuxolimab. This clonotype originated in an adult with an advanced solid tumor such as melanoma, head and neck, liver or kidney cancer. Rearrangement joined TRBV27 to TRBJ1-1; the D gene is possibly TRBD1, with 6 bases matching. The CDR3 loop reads CASSTLGARAEAFF. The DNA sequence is TGTGCCAGCAGTACCCTGGGGGCGAGGGCTGAAGCTTTCTTT.